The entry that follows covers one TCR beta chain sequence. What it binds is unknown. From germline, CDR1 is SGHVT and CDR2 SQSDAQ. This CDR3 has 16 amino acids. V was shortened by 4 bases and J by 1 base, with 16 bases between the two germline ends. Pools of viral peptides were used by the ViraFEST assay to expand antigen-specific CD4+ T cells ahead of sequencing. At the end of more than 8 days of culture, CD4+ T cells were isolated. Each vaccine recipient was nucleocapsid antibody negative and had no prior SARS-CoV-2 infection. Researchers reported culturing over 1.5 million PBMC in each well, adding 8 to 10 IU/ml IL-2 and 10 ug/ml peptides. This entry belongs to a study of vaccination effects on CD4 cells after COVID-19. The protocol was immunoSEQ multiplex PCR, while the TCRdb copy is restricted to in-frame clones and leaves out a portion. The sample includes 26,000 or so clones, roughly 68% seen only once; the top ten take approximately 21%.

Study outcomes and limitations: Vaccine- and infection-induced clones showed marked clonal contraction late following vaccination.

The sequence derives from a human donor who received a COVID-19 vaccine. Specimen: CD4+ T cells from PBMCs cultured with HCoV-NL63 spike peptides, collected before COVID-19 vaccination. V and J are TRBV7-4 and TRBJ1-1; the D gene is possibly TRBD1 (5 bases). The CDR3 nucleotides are TGTGCCAGCAGCTCGAAAACACAAACAGGGAACACTGAAGCTTTCTTT. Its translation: CASSSKTQTGNTEAFF.